This is a list of T cell receptor beta chains from one sample in a study of sequential checkpoint blockade in melanoma. The protocol was immunoSEQ multiplex PCR, while the TCRdb copy is restricted to in-frame clones and leaves out a portion. The repertoire holds about 21,000 clones, with approximately 78% as singletons. Material: CD8+ T cells sorted from blood (inferred from file names), obtained from a patient given nivolumab and ipilimumab in sequence. All receptors derive from a human donor with melanoma. Both conserved end residues are part of each CDR3.

j_gene: TRBJ1-2; v_gene: TRBV30; len: 14; CDR3aa: CAWTEGGAGYGYTF
j_gene: TRBJ2-7; v_gene: TRBV6-5; len: 13; CDR3aa: CASSYREGYEQYF
j_gene: TRBJ2-7; v_gene: TRBV10-1; len: 14; CDR3aa: CASSEGTGGYEQYF
j_gene: TRBJ2-2; v_gene: TRBV5-8; len: 16; CDR3aa: CASSYHTGLNTGELFF
j_gene: TRBJ1-1; v_gene: TRBV7-8; len: 13; CDR3aa: CASSLVREDEAFF
j_gene: TRBJ2-2; v_gene: TRBV6-6; len: 14; CDR3aa: CASSYDSGTGELFF
j_gene: TRBJ2-7; v_gene: TRBV4-3; len: 16; CDR3aa: CASSQDGQGLTYEQYF
j_gene: TRBJ2-3; v_gene: TRBV7-2; len: 19; CDR3aa: CASSLVRTSGRRRADTQYF
j_gene: TRBJ2-1; v_gene: TRBV30; len: 13; CDR3aa: CAWSAQPNNEQFF
j_gene: TRBJ2-7; v_gene: TRBV27; len: 12; CDR3aa: CASSKTAYEQYF
j_gene: TRBJ1-4; v_gene: TRBV2; len: 18; CDR3aa: CASRHSVSLDSTNEKLFF
j_gene: TRBJ2-1; v_gene: TRBV9; len: 16; CDR3aa: CASSLLAGVLYNEQFF
j_gene: TRBJ2-7; v_gene: TRBV9; len: 13; CDR3aa: CASSVGGVDEQYF
j_gene: TRBJ1-5; v_gene: TRBV18; len: 16; CDR3aa: CASSKEGQSSNQPQHF
j_gene: TRBJ1-1; v_gene: TRBV29-1; len: 12; CDR3aa: CSVKPGQIEAFF
j_gene: TRBJ1-2; v_gene: TRBV2; len: 15; CDR3aa: CASEGLTGPSYGYTF
j_gene: TRBJ2-2; v_gene: TRBV28; len: 16; CDR3aa: CASTRREGRGAGELFF
j_gene: TRBJ1-1; v_gene: TRBV6-5; len: 14; CDR3aa: CASIPFGGGTEAFF
j_gene: TRBJ2-3; v_gene: TRBV16; len: 14; CDR3aa: CASSRSGSTDTQYF
j_gene: TRBJ1-2; v_gene: TRBV7-9; len: 12; CDR3aa: CASSPGEFGYTF
j_gene: TRBJ2-1; v_gene: TRBV9; len: 15; CDR3aa: CASSGPADHYNEQFF
j_gene: TRBJ1-2; v_gene: TRBV7-9; len: 14; CDR3aa: CASSLESLWWGYTF
j_gene: TRBJ2-1; v_gene: TRBV4-3; len: 15; CDR3aa: CASSLLAGDYNEQFF
j_gene: TRBJ2-1; v_gene: TRBV28; len: 10; CDR3aa: CASRRDIQFF
j_gene: TRBJ1-4; v_gene: TRBV7-9; len: 17; CDR3aa: CASSLVGKGTANEKLFF
j_gene: TRBJ2-5; v_gene: TRBV28; len: 14; CDR3aa: CASSFVGDQETQYF
j_gene: TRBJ1-2; v_gene: TRBV2; len: 10; CDR3aa: CASTRDGYTF
j_gene: TRBJ1-3; v_gene: TRBV7-8; len: 14; CDR3aa: CASSIRQPGNTIYF
j_gene: TRBJ2-7; v_gene: TRBV28; len: 14; CDR3aa: CASSRLRGAGEQYF
j_gene: TRBJ1-3; v_gene: TRBV5-6; len: 14; CDR3aa: CASSPGGAGNTIYF
j_gene: TRBJ1-4; v_gene: TRBV27; len: 13; CDR3aa: CASRTVRNEKLFF
j_gene: TRBJ2-7; v_gene: TRBV6-5; len: 15; CDR3aa: CASSYASGANYEQYF
j_gene: TRBJ2-5; v_gene: TRBV5-8; len: 15; CDR3aa: CASSRPTRGLGLRNF
j_gene: TRBJ2-7; v_gene: TRBV6-1; len: 11; CDR3aa: CASIFGYEQYF
j_gene: TRBJ2-7; v_gene: TRBV9; len: 13; CDR3aa: CASSAGSGLAIYF
j_gene: TRBJ2-2; v_gene: TRBV6-5; len: 14; CDR3aa: CASSYDSGTGELFF
j_gene: TRBJ2-5; v_gene: TRBV5-1; len: 13; CDR3aa: CASSFRGQETQYF
j_gene: TRBJ2-3; v_gene: TRBV27; len: 13; CDR3aa: CASSLSRLSTQYF
j_gene: TRBJ1-2; v_gene: TRBV15; len: 16; CDR3aa: CATSSSGTGFTYGYAF